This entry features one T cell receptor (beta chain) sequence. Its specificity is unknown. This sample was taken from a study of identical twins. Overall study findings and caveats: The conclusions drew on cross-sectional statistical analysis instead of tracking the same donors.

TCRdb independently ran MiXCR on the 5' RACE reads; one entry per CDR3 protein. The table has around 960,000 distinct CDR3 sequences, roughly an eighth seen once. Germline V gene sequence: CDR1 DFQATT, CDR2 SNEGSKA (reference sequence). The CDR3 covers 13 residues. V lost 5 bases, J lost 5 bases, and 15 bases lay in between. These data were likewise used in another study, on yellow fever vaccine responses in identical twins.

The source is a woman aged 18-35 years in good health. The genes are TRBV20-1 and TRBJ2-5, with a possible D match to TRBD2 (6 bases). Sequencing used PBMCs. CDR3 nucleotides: TGCAGTGCTGCAGGTGGGGGGTTGGAGACCCAGTACTTC. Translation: CSAAGGGLETQYF.